Sequencing of this T cell receptor beta chain was carried out in a study of blood T cell repertoires in COVID-19. Germline-derived CDR1 and CDR2 are KGHDR and SFDVKD. This CDR3 region has 13 residues. V was trimmed by 9 bases and J by 5 bases, leaving 12 bases between them. In the original analysis: Amplified reference gene primers provided the basis for estimating nucleated cell counts. Sequenced by immunoSEQ multiplex PCR; TCRdb stores in-frame clones only, minus some. The V and J calls and the clone size are those of that table, but D and trimming were determined from the DNA. This table has under 450,000 clones, approximately 93% appearing once.

The sequenced sample consisted of PBMCs or T cells enriched from blood (not recorded which). V usage is TRBV24-1 and J usage is TRBJ2-2; weak D call: TRBD2 (7 bases). The TCR comes from a woman aged 40-49 years who had been exposed to COVID-19. This CDR3 is CATRGGGTGELFF. Here the CDR3 DNA reads TGTGCCACCCGCGGGGGCGGGACCGGGGAGCTGTTTTTT.